This is a list of T cell receptor beta chains from one sample in a study of T cells in Graves' hyperthyroidism and ophthalmopathy. TCRdb re-called the multiplex PCR reads through MiXCR, storing one row per CDR3 protein. The data hold more than 500,000 distinct CDR3 sequences, with around 15% observed a single time. The sample consisted of blood. The receptor set was obtained from a woman aged 35 to 49 with Graves' hyperthyroidism. Both conserved end residues are trimmed from each CDR3. Rows give clone size only sometimes, using once, few, many, or a class for an expanded clone.

clone_size v_call cdr3_aa
many TRBV7-2 ASSLELGGHQPQH
few TRBV28 ASRYQGISSGNTIY
- TRBV6-2/TRBV6-3 ASSSGTNLITDTQY
many TRBV11-2 ASSPFEAGGAGELF
- TRBV19 ASRSSADTQY
many TRBV18 ASSIGTSGFSYEQY
many TRBV30 AWENLRGTEAF
many TRBV19 ASSRGQGTTGELF
few TRBV9 ASSVRGQEKY
- TRBV19 ASSIEGQRADTQY
few TRBV5-1 ASSSTGQGVYEQY
few TRBV6-5 ASSYDRGLEQY
once TRBV27 ASSLHQGLAKNIQY
many TRBV29-1 SVGFAGVTDTQY
few TRBV7-7 ASSQGSSFNTGELF
many TRBV30 AWSRDRNQPQH
- TRBV15 ATHDLAKNIQY
many TRBV6-2/TRBV6-3 ASSYARRVDEQY
many TRBV7-8 ASSFIRDNEQF
many TRBV5-1 ASSLSGRDEQY
many TRBV5-1 ASTHGQPQETQY
many TRBV7-3 ASSAQGSDTQY
many TRBV2 ASSPRTGANTEAF
many TRBV5-5 ASSFGDRFNQPQH
few TRBV11-2 ASSLVSGLAALYEQY
- TRBV6-5 ASSYSSQSSGELF
many TRBV11-2 ASSLWGLAGDDYEQY
many TRBV18 ATSGRDTEAF
many TRBV7-2 ASSLGTPRAYEQY
- TRBV4-2 ASSQLGQGDSEQY
- TRBV10-3 AISEWERESDEQF
many TRBV13 ASSPGGRVGDTQY